This passage covers 15 T cell receptor beta chains from one sample sequenced in a study of T cells in women clearing cervical HPV infection. Some clones are missing from TCRdb's copy, which holds only in-frame ones; the method was immunoSEQ multiplex PCR. This sample's table has 30,000 or so clones. The sequenced material came from blood buffy coat. These receptors all come from a woman aged 18-69 years with a cervical HPV16 infection that either progressed to CIN3+ or cleared (not recorded which).

As for this clone: Coverage ceases 3 residues before the CDR3 finishes, and the germline J gene fills in the end. The V gene is TRBV20-1, the J gene TRBJ2-3; 8 bases are shared with TRBD1. Germline CDR1 DFQATT, CDR2 SNEGSKA (reference sequence). The CDR3 has 15 amino acids. Trimming cost V 6 bases and J 1 base; bases outside gene matches: 9. The CDR3 is CSAKSGQGGTDTQYF. The sequenced part of the CDR3 DNA is TGCAGTGCCAAGAGCGGACAGGGCGGCACAGATACG.

A word on this clone: The CDR3 end lies 3 residues beyond the end of the read and is filled in from the germline J gene. The chain is built from TRBV5-1 and TRBJ2-3; the match to TRBD2 covers 7 bases. Germline lookup yields CDR1 SGHRS and CDR2 YFSETQ. The CDR3 runs to 16 residues. V lost 2 bases to trimming and J lost 0 bases; unmatched junction nucleotides: 6. Partial CDR3 DNA: TGCGCCAGCAGCTTAGGGGACTATCCTAGCACAGATACG. Protein sequence: CASSLGDYPSTDT. The entire CDR3 sequence reads CASSLGDYPSTDTQYF.

A word on this clone: The missing CDR3 end, 3 residues past where the read stops, is filled in from the germline J gene. The rearrangement links TRBV5-1 to TRBJ1-2; no firm D call. The CDR3 loop spans 15 amino acids. Trimming left V 4 bases short and J 5 bases short, with 18 bases between. The V gene's germline CDR1 is SGHRS and CDR2 YFSETQ. The covered CDR3 bases are TGCGCCAGCAGCCCCCGACTCCAGAGTGGGTATGGC. Protein sequence: CASSPRLQSGYG. The CDR3 in its entirety is CASSPRLQSGYGYTF.

Incomplete CDR3 DNA: TGTGCCAGCAGCCCCAACAGGGACAATGAG. Protein sequence: CASSPNRDNE. The whole CDR3 region reads CASSPNRDNEQFF. The chain joins TRBV7-7 to TRBJ2-1, with a possible D match to TRBD1 (6 bases). The read terminates 3 residues before the CDR3 end, so the remaining end is supplied by the germline J gene. The CDR3 sequence is 13 residues long. Trimming took off 5 bases at V and 5 bases at J, with 10 bases between the two ends. CDR1 and CDR2 from the germline V gene are SSHAT and FNYEAQ (reference sequence).

A word on this clone: Read sequence stops 3 residues before the CDR3 end, and the germline J gene provides the missing end. The chain employs TRBV2 and TRBJ1-1; tentative D call: TRBD1 (6 bases). V was clipped by 6 bases and J by 1 base, with 9 bases between them. The CDR3 extends over 13 amino acids. In germline, CDR1 is SNHLY, CDR2 FYNNEI. CDR3 in amino acids: CASRPDRNTEAFF. CDR3 DNA (partial): TGTGCCAGCAGACCGGACAGGAACACTGAA.

A remark on this clone: The read ends 3 residues shy of where the CDR3 ends; the end is completed using the germline J gene. The V gene is TRBV12-3 or TRBV12-4, the J gene TRBJ1-2; D remains ambiguous. The CDR3 consists of 14 residues. V dropped 0 bases and J dropped 3 bases, with 8 bases sitting between them. CDR3: CASSLALKDYGYTF. The CDR3 DNA, read in part, is TGTGCCAGCAGTTTAGCCTTGAAGGACTATGGC.

Comments on this clone: The read gets to within 3 residues of the CDR3 end, and the germline J gene fills in the rest. The gene calls are TRBV19 and TRBJ1-2; TRBD1 matches at 8 bases. The CDR3 runs 15 residues. The V gene end was trimmed by 3 bases and the J gene end by 4 bases; junction bases not matched to a gene: 7. Germline values: CDR1 LNHDA, CDR2 SQIVND (reference sequence). CDR3 DNA (partial): TGTGCCAGTAGTATCATCCAGGGGGCCGGCTATGGC. Translation gives CASSIIQGAGYG. The CDR3 as a whole reads CASSIIQGAGYGYTF. The variable domain in full, completed from reference TRBV19 and TRBJ1-2, reads DGGITQSPKYLFRKEGQNVTLSCEQNLNHDAMYWYRQDPGQGLRLIYYSQIVNDFQKGDIAEGYSVSREKKESFPLTVTSAQKNPTAFYLCASSIIQGAGYGYTFGSGTRLTVV.

On this clone: The sequenced fragment ends 3 residues before the CDR3 boundary, so the rest is inferred from the germline J gene. The chain uses TRBV7-9 and TRBJ1-1, with 8 bases aligning to TRBD1. This CDR3 contains 14 residues. CDR1 is SEHNR, CDR2 FQNEAQ, per germline (reference sequence). Here the CDR3 reads CASSSTGVAETAFF. CDR3 DNA (partial): TGTGCCAGCAGCTCGACAGGGGTCGCGGAGACC.

Incomplete CDR3 DNA: TGCAGTGCTAGAGATCCTAGGACTAGCGGGGGAGGGACC. Translating gives CSARDPRTSGGGT. The entire CDR3 reads CSARDPRTSGGGTQYF. The chain couples TRBV20-1 to TRBJ2-5, with TRBD2 identical over 13 bases. The observed sequence ends 3 residues before the CDR3 terminus, with the missing tail filled in from the germline J gene. After removal of 0 bases from V and 7 bases from J, the junction contained 8 bases not matched to a gene. This CDR3 contains 16 residues. The germline V gene has CDR1 DFQATT and CDR2 SNEGSKA (reference sequence).

A word on this clone: The DNA ends 3 residues before the CDR3 does, and the rest of the CDR3 is filled in from the germline J gene. The chain joins TRBV2 to TRBJ2-5; 11 bases align to TRBD2. This CDR3 is 16 amino acids long. Germline V gene lookup returns CDR1 SNHLY and CDR2 FYNNEI. With V trimmed by 4 bases and J by 1 base, 5 bases remained unmatched. This CDR3 reads CASSGGSGGAQETQYF. The sequenced part of the CDR3 DNA is TGTGCCAGCAGTGGAGGTAGCGGGGGGGCCCAAGAGACC.

Details on this clone: The read terminates 3 residues ahead of where the CDR3 ends, so the germline J gene completes it. The chain couples TRBV5-1 to TRBJ1-1, with 8 bases identical to TRBD1. The CDR3 contains 15 residues. Germline assignment: CDR1 SGHRS and CDR2 YFSETQ. The junction had 6 bases not matched to a gene; V was cut back by 4 bases and J by 1 base. The sequenced CDR3 bases are TGCGCCAGCAGCCCCCAGGGGGCGGGGAACACTGAA. This gives the protein CASSPQGAGNTE. In full, the CDR3 is CASSPQGAGNTEAFF.

The CDR3 bases that were read are TGCGCCAGCAGCCAAGATTACGGGTACGAG. Translating gives CASSQDYGYE. The entire CDR3 protein reads CASSQDYGYEQYF. This rearrangement joins TRBV4-1 to TRBJ2-7; D gene unclear. The CDR3 end falls 3 residues outside the read, so it is completed with the germline J gene. With 0 bases removed from V and 4 bases from J, the gap between germline ends came to 7 bases. CDR3 length equals 13 residues. Germline V gene lookup returns CDR1 MGHRA and CDR2 YSYEKL.

On this clone: One junction end does not reproduce the germline sequence, and a read error may be involved. The CDR3 DNA, read in part, is TGTGCCAGCAGCCTAGCTGGTAGGTCGGGGAACGAG. This gives the protein CASSLAGRSGNE. The complete CDR3 reads CASSLAGRSGNEQYF. V gene TRBV7-8 combines with J gene TRBJ2-7; D might be TRBD2 (5 bases). The read ends 3 residues shy of where the CDR3 ends; the end is completed using the germline J gene. Germline-derived CDR1 and CDR2 are SGHVS and FQNEAQ. This CDR3 spans 15 amino acids.

Note on this clone: The CDR3 end lies 3 residues beyond the end of the read and is filled in from the germline J gene. The chain has TRBV18 and TRBJ2-2; 8 nucleotides agree with TRBD1. CDR1 is KGHSH, CDR2 LQKENI, per germline. Trimming cost V 6 bases and J 5 bases; bases outside gene matches: 8. The length of the CDR3 is 15 residues. The CDR3 sequence is CASSRDRGRTGELFF. CDR3 bases read: TGTGCCAGCTCGCGCGACAGGGGTCGAACCGGGGAG.

On this clone: The CDR3 extends 3 residues past the end of the read, so its final part is completed from the germline J gene. The V call is TRBV11-2, the J call TRBJ2-7; 7 bases line up with TRBD1. The CDR3 spans 14 residues. The J segment lost 2 bases and the V segment lost 5 bases, leaving 6 bases of the junction unmatched. The germline gives CDR1 SGHAT, CDR2 FQNNGV. CDR3 amino acids: CASSRPGQPYEQYF. The covered CDR3 bases are TGTGCCAGCAGCCGACCGGGACAGCCCTACGAG.